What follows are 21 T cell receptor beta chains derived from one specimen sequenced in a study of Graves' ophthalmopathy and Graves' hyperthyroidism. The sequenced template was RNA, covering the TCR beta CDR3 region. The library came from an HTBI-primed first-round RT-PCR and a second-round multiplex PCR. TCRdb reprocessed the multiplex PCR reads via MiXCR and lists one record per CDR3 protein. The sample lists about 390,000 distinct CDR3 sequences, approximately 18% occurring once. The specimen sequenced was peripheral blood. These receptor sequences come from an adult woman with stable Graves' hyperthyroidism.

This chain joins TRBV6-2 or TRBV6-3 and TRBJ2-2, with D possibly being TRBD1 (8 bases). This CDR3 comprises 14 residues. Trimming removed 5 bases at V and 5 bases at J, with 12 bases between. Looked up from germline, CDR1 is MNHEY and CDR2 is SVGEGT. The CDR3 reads CASSAQGGTGELFF. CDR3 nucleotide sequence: TGTGCCAGCAGTGCACAGGGGGGGACCGGGGAGCTGTTTTTT.

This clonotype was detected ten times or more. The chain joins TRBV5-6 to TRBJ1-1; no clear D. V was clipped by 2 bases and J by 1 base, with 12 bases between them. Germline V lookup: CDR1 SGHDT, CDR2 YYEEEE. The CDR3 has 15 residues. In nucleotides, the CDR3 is TGTGCCAGCAGCTTCCCCTTGCGGGCGAACACTGAAGCTTTCTTT. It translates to CASSFPLRANTEAFF.

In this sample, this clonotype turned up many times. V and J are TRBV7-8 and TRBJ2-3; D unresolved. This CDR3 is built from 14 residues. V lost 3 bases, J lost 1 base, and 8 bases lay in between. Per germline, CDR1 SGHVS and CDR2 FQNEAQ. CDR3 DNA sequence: TGTGCCAGCAGCTTTGACGTGGGCACAGATACGCAGTATTTT. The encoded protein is CASSFDVGTDTQYF.

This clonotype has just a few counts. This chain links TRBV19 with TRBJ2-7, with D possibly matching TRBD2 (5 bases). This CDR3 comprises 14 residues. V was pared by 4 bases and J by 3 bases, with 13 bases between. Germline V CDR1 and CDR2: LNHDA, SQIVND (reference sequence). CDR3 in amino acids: CASSTPGLHYEQYF. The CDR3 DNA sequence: TGTGCCAGTAGTACTCCTGGACTTCACTACGAGCAGTACTTC.

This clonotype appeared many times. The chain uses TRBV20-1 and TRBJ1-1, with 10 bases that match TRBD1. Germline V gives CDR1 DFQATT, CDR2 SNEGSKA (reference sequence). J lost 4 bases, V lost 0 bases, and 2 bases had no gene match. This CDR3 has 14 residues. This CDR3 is CSARDDRGLTEAFF. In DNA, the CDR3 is TGCAGTGCTAGAGACGACAGGGGGCTCACTGAAGCTTTCTTT.

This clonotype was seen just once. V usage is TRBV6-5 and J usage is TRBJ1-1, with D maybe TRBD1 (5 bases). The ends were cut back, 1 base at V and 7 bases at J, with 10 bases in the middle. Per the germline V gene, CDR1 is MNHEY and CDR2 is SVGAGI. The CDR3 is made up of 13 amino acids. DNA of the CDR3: TGTGCCAGCAGTTACTTGGGACGGGGTGAAGCTTTCTTT. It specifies CASSYLGRGEAFF.

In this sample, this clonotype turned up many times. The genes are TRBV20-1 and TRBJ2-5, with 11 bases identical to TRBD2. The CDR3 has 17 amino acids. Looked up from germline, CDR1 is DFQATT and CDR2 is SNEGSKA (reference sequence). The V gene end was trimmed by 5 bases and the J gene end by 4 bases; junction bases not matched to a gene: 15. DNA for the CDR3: TGCAGTGCTCTCACACTAGCGGGAGAGGGGTTAGGAGAGACCCAGTACTTC. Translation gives CSALTLAGEGLGETQYF.

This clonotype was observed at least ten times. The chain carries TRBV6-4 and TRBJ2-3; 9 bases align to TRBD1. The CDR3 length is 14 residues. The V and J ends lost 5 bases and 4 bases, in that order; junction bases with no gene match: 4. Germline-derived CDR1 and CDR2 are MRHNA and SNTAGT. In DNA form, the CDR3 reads TGTGCCAGCAGTCCGGGACAGGGATCAGATACGCAGTATTTT. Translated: CASSPGQGSDTQYF.

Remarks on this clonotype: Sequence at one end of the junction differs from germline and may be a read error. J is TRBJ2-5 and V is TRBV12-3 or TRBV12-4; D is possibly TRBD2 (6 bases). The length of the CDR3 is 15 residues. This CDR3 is CASSLIRRAQQTQYF. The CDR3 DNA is TGTGCCAGCAGTTTAATTCGGAGGGCCCAACAGACCCAGTACTTC.

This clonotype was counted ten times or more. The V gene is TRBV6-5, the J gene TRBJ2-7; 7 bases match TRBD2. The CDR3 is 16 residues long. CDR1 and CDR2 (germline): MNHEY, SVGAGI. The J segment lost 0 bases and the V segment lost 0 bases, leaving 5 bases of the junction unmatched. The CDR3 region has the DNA TGTGCCAGCAGTTACTCCCCTAGCGGTTACTCCTACGAGCAGTACTTC. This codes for CASSYSPSGYSYEQYF.

The DNA for the CDR3 is TGTGCCAGCGGGGCTAGCAGAGCCTACGAGCAGTACTTC. Protein product: CASGASRAYEQYF. The chain carries TRBV6-2 or TRBV6-3 and TRBJ2-7; D is tentatively TRBD1 or TRBD2 (5 bases each). The CDR3 covers 13 residues. Germline V gene lookup returns CDR1 MNHEY and CDR2 SVGEGT. Trimming cost V 8 bases and J 2 bases, with 13 bases left between them.

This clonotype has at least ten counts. CDR3 loop: CASSQSVGGGTEAFF. The DNA for the CDR3 is TGTGCCAGCAGCCAATCCGTTGGAGGGGGCACTGAAGCTTTCTTT. The chain is built from TRBV7-9 and TRBJ1-1; TRBD1 might be the D (6 bases). Between the trimmed V and J ends, which lost 5 bases and 4 bases, there was a span of 17 bases. The CDR3 extends over 15 amino acids. CDR1 and CDR2 from the germline V gene are SEHNR and FQNEAQ (reference sequence).

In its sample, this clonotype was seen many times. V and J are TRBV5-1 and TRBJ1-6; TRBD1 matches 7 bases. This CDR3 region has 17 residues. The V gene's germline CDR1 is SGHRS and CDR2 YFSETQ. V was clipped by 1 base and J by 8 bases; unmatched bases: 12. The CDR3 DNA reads TGCGCCAGCAGCTTGAAAACCCGGAGGGACAGCCATTCACCCCTCCACTTT. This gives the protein CASSLKTRRDSHSPLHF.

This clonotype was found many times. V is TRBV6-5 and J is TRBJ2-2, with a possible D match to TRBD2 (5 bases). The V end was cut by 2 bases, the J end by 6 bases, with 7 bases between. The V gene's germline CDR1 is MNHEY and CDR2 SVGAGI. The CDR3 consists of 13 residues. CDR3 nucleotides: TGTGCCAGCAGTTACGGGGAGCCCGGGGAGCTGTTTTTT. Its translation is CASSYGEPGELFF.

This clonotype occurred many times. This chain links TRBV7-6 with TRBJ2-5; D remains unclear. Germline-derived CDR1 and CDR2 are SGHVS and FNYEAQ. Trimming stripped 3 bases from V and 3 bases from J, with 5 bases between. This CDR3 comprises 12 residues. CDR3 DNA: TGTGCCAGCAGCTTTTCGGAAGAGACCCAGTACTTC. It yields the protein CASSFSEETQYF.

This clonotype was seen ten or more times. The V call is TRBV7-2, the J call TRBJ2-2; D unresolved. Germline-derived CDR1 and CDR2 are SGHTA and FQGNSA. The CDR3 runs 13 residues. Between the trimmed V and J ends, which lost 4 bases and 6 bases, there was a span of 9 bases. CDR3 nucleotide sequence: TGTGCCAGCAGCTCCCTTGTTTCCGGGGAGCTGTTTTTT. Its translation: CASSSLVSGELFF.

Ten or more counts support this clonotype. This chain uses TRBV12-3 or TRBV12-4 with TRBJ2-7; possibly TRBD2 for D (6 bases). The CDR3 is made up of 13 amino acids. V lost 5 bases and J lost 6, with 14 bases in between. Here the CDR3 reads CASSPGTGTEQYF. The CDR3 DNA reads TGTGCCAGCAGTCCAGGGACTGGCACCGAGCAGTACTTC.

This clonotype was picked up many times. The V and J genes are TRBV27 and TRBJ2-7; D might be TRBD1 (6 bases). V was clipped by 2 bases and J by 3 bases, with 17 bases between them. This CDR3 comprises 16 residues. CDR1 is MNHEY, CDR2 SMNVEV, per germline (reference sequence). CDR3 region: CASSLKVARGNYEQYF. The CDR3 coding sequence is TGTGCCAGCAGTTTAAAGGTTGCCAGGGGTAACTACGAGCAGTACTTC.

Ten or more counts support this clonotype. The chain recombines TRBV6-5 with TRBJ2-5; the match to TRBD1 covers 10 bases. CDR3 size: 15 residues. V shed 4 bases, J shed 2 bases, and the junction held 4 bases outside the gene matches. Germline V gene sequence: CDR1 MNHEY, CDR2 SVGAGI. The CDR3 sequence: CASSLDRGPQETQYF. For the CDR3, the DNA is TGTGCCAGCAGTTTAGACAGGGGGCCTCAAGAGACCCAGTACTTC.

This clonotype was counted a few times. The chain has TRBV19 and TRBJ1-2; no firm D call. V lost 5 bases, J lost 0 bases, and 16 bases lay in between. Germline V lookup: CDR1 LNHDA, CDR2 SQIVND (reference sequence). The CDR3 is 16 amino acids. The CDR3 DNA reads TGTGCCAGTAGTTGGACGGCGACCGCGGCTAACTATGGCTACACCTTC. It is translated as CASSWTATAANYGYTF.

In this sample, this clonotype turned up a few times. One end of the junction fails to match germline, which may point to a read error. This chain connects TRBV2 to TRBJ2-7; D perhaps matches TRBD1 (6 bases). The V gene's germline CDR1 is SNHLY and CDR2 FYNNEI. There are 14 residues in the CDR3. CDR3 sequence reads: CASSTTGFGDELYF. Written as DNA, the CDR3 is TGTGCCAGCAGTACAACAGGGTTTGGCGACGAGCTGTACTTC.